One TCR beta chain is described in this entry. This entry comes from a study of cytomegalovirus exposure and HLA in healthy donors. Overall study context: A preliminary data release comprised roughly 80 million unique TCRs obtained from HLA-typed donors.

This CDR3 has 15 residues. V shed 4 bases, J shed 9 bases, and the junction held 7 bases outside the gene matches. Germline V CDR1 and CDR2: SGHNT, YYREEE (reference sequence). PCR used 60 Vbeta primers and 13 Jbeta primers. Some clones are missing from TCRdb's copy, which holds only in-frame ones; the method was immunoSEQ multiplex PCR. The sample lists approximately 160,000 clones, approximately 77% occurring once. This receptor was identified in a male donor in good health and CMV-seropositive. Sequenced sample: PBMCs. The gene calls are TRBV5-4 and TRBJ2-5; 15 bases agree with TRBD2. CDR3 sequence: CASSRTSGGGRAQYF. As DNA, the CDR3 is TGTGCCAGCAGCCGGACTAGCGGGGGGGGGAGGGCCCAGTACTTC.